The 20 T cell receptor beta chains listed next were all sequenced from one sample in a study of blood T cell repertoires in COVID-19 (dated by TCRdb to 2020 to 2021). Libraries were made using the immunoSEQ multiplex PCR assay. TCRdb re-hosts the immuneACCESS table, in-frame sequences only. Its copies lack some clones; in the studies checked, an unresolved V gene accounts for under half of them, and the cause for the rest is not known. This sample has approximately 240,000 clones in its table, and nearly 90% of those were observed once. The leading ten clones occupy under 2.5% of the sample. Material: peripheral blood. These receptor sequences come from a woman in her 40s who had recovered from COVID-19.

The chain carries TRBV7-2 and TRBJ2-1; 7 bases line up with TRBD2. V shed 1 base, J shed 3 bases, and the junction held 6 bases outside the gene matches. The germline V gene encodes CDR1 SGHTA and CDR2 FQGNSA. CDR3 length: 16 residues. The CDR3 sequence is CASSLGGGSGYNEQFF. CDR3 sequence (DNA): TGTGCCAGCAGCTTAGGGGGGGGGAGCGGCTACAATGAGCAGTTCTTC.

The rearrangement links TRBV4-3 to TRBJ1-4; 10 positions match TRBD1. The V gene's germline CDR1 is LGHNA and CDR2 YSLEER. CDR3 size: 18 residues. J was trimmed by 5 bases and V by 4 bases; bases with no gene match: 13. The CDR3 sequence is CASSLARGTGARNEKLFF. The CDR3, as DNA: TGCGCCAGCAGCCTCGCCCGGGGGACAGGGGCGCGGAATGAAAAACTGTTTTTT.

The chain joins TRBV10-3 to TRBJ1-5; 8 nucleotides agree with TRBD1. Per the germline V gene, CDR1 is ENHRY and CDR2 is SYGVKD. V lost 6 bases and J lost 2; bases outside the gene matches: 3. CDR3 size: 14 residues. The CDR3 DNA reads as TGTGCCATCAGGGACAGGGAGGGCAATCAGCCCCAGCATTTT. Protein: CAIRDREGNQPQHF.

This clone was picked up one time. The chain has TRBV7-2 and TRBJ2-7, with D possibly matching TRBD1 (6 bases). Trimming took 4 bases from V and 3 from J, leaving 19 bases between them. Germline CDR1 reads SGHTA; CDR2 reads FQGNSA. This CDR3 is 16 amino acids long. CDR3 sequence reads: CASSSNGQLNSYEQYF. CDR3 nucleotides: TGTGCCAGCAGCTCTAATGGACAGCTTAATAGCTACGAGCAGTACTTC. Variable domain in full (rest from reference TRBV7-2 and TRBJ2-7): GAGVSQSPSNKVTEKGKDVELRCDPISGHTALYWYRQSLGQGLEFLIYFQGNSAPDKSGLPSDRFSAERTGGSVSTLTIQRTQQEDSAVYLCASSSNGQLNSYEQYFGPGTRLTVT.

The CDR3 region is CASSPNMALEAFF. The CDR3, as DNA: TGTGCCAGCAGCCCAAACATGGCTCTTGAAGCTTTCTTT. V usage is TRBV5-6 and J usage is TRBJ1-1; D remains unclear. V was pared by 4 bases and J by 7 bases, with 14 bases between. From germline, CDR1 is SGHDT and CDR2 YYEEEE. The CDR3 runs 13 residues. The complete variable domain, with remaining parts taken from reference TRBV5-6 and TRBJ1-1, reads DAGVTQSPTHLIKTRGQQVTLRCSPKSGHDTVSWYQQALGQGPQFIFQYYEEEERQRGNFPDRFSGHQFPNYSSELNVNALLLGDSALYLCASSPNMALEAFFGQGTRLTVV.

This chain connects TRBV7-2 to TRBJ1-5; perhaps TRBD1 as D (5 bases). This CDR3 is built from 17 residues. The V gene's germline CDR1 is SGHTA and CDR2 FQGNSA. Trimming took off 1 base at V and 0 bases at J, with 13 bases between the two ends. The CDR3 here is CASSLELLQASNQPQHF. The CDR3 DNA reads TGTGCCAGCAGCTTAGAGTTATTACAGGCTAGCAATCAGCCCCAGCATTTT.

The rearrangement joins TRBV14 to TRBJ2-3; D is unclear. Trimming took 1 base from V and 0 from J, leaving 2 bases between them. The CDR3 length is 13 residues. CDR1 is SGHDN, CDR2 FVKESK, per germline. Written as DNA, the CDR3 is TGTGCCAGCAGCCAAGTAAGCACAGATACGCAGTATTTT. Protein sequence: CASSQVSTDTQYF.

The rearrangement links TRBV6-1 to TRBJ2-1, with 8 bases identical to TRBD2. V was clipped by 3 bases and J by 2 bases; unmatched bases: 6. The CDR3 runs 16 residues. Germline CDR1 and CDR2: MNHNS and SASEGT. The CDR3 DNA sequence: TGTGCCAGCAGTGACTTTAGGACTAGCCCCTACAATGAGCAGTTCTTC. It specifies CASSDFRTSPYNEQFF.

J is TRBJ2-2 and V is TRBV7-6; 7 bases map to TRBD2. V shed 1 base and J 5 bases; nucleotides not matched to a gene: 4. Germline CDR1 reads SGHVS; CDR2 reads FNYEAQ. The length of the CDR3 is 15 residues. The CDR3 sequence is CASSLGDYGTGELFF. The CDR3 DNA is TGTGCCAGCAGCTTAGGGGACTACGGAACCGGGGAGCTGTTTTTT.

The chain is built from TRBV6-6 and TRBJ1-2, with 9 bases aligning to TRBD1. The CDR3 covers 14 residues. V lost 5 bases to trimming and J lost 5 bases; unmatched junction nucleotides: 6. Germline V gene data show CDR1 as MNHNY and CDR2 as SVGAGI (reference sequence). CDR3 in DNA: TGTGCCAGCAGTCCTCCCGGGACAGGGTATGGCTACACCTTC. It yields the protein CASSPPGTGYGYTF.

For this clone: One junction end disagrees with the germline gene, perhaps due to a read error. This chain links TRBV4-1 with TRBJ1-2; 9 nucleotides match TRBD1. The CDR3 runs to 14 residues. Germline values: CDR1 MGHRA, CDR2 YSYEKL. The CDR3 loop reads CASSQADRGNGYTF. DNA of the CDR3: TGCGCCAGCAGTCAAGCCGACAGGGGGAATGGCTACACCTTC.

The genes are TRBV19 and TRBJ2-1, with 7 bases fitting TRBD2. This CDR3 spans 13 amino acids. The trim removed 2 bases at V and 10 bases at J, leaving 5 bases unmatched. The germline gives CDR1 LNHDA, CDR2 SQIVND (reference sequence). The CDR3 nucleotides read TGTGCCAGTAGTATAACCGGACTAGTCGAGCAGTTCTTC. It yields the protein CASSITGLVEQFF. The entire variable domain, with the rest obtained from reference TRBV19 and TRBJ2-1, is as follows: DGGITQSPKYLFRKEGQNVTLSCEQNLNHDAMYWYRQDPGQGLRLIYYSQIVNDFQKGDIAEGYSVSREKKESFPLTVTSAQKNPTAFYLCASSITGLVEQFFGPGTRLTVL.

The rearrangement uses TRBV4-2 and TRBJ2-3, with D maybe TRBD2 (6 bases). V was shortened by 4 bases and J by 2 bases, with 16 bases between the two germline ends. Germline CDR1 LGHNA, CDR2 YNFKEQ. This CDR3 is 16 amino acids long. DNA of the CDR3: TGTGCCAGCAGCCGAGGGGCCGGACTAATCACAGATACGCAGTATTTT. It encodes CASSRGAGLITDTQYF.

V gene TRBV30 combines with J gene TRBJ1-4; the D is unclear. Germline V gives CDR1 GTSNPN, CDR2 SVGIG (reference sequence). This CDR3 has 13 amino acids. The ends were cut back, 0 bases at V and 8 bases at J, with 10 bases in the middle. CDR3 loop: CAWSVVAMEKLFF. Here the CDR3 DNA reads TGTGCCTGGAGTGTGGTAGCTATGGAAAAACTGTTTTTT. Together with reference TRBV30 and TRBJ1-4, the CDR3 gives the full variable domain: SQTIHQWPATLVQPVGSPLSLECTVEGTSNPNLYWYRQAAGRGLQLLFYSVGIGQISSEVPQNLSASRPQDRQFILSSKKLLLSDSGFYLCAWSVVAMEKLFFGSGTQLSVL.

The chain joins TRBV6-5 to TRBJ1-3; a possible D gene is TRBD1 (5 bases). Germline loops: CDR1 MNHEY, CDR2 SVGAGI. The CDR3 has 15 residues. Trimming shortened V by 3 bases and J by 0 bases, and 9 bases separated the two germline ends. Written as DNA, the CDR3 is TGTGCCAGCAGTTATGACAGAGCCTCTGGAAACACCATATATTTT. The encoded protein is CASSYDRASGNTIYF.

The rearrangement joins TRBV5-6 to TRBJ1-6, with D possibly matching TRBD1 (5 bases). CDR1 SGHDT and CDR2 YYEEEE come from the germline V gene. The CDR3 has 14 amino acids. Trimming removed 0 bases from V and 10 bases from J, with 11 bases in between. DNA for the CDR3: TGTGCCAGCAGCTTGGGGGGGGTTAGGTCACCCCTCCACTTT. This encodes CASSLGGVRSPLHF.

The rearrangement joins TRBV28 to TRBJ1-4; 7 bases match TRBD1. V was pared by 5 bases and J by 5 bases, with 5 bases of the junction left unmatched. The CDR3 consists of 14 residues. The germline V gene encodes CDR1 MDHEN and CDR2 SYDVKM. The DNA for the CDR3 is TGTGCCAGCAGTGGAGGGGGCTGGAATGAAAAACTGTTTTTT. This gives the protein CASSGGGWNEKLFF.

The sample holds many counts of this clone. The gene calls are TRBV7-9 and TRBJ1-1, with a tentative D call TRBD1 (5 bases). This CDR3 spans 13 amino acids. Germline values: CDR1 SEHNR, CDR2 FQNEAQ (reference sequence). Between the trimmed V and J ends, which lost 8 bases and 3 bases, there was a span of 13 bases. CDR3: CASAPPGYTEAFF. Written as DNA, the CDR3 is TGTGCCAGCGCTCCGCCAGGGTACACTGAAGCTTTCTTT. Drawing the rest from reference TRBV7-9 and TRBJ1-1, the complete variable domain is DTGVSQNPRHKITKRGQNVTFRCDPISEHNRLYWYRQTLGQGPEFLTYFQNEAQLEKSRLLSDRFSAERPKGSFSTLEIQRTEQGDSAMYLCASAPPGYTEAFFGQGTRLTVV.

This chain connects TRBV5-6 to TRBJ1-4; 7 nucleotides match TRBD1. Germline V gene sequence: CDR1 SGHDT, CDR2 YYEEEE. This CDR3 contains 14 residues. The V and J ends lost 4 bases and 7 bases, in that order; junction bases with no gene match: 7. The CDR3 sequence is CASSPRDRGEKLFF. CDR3 bases: TGTGCCAGCAGCCCGCGGGACAGAGGTGAAAAACTGTTTTTT.

This clone has only a few counts. The gene calls are TRBV12-3 or TRBV12-4 and TRBJ1-1; D ambiguous. The germline V and J ends were trimmed by 3 bases and 1 base, with 6 bases remaining between them. The CDR3 runs 13 residues. CDR3 sequence reads: CASSFRANTEAFF. As DNA, the CDR3 is TGTGCCAGCAGTTTTAGAGCGAACACTGAAGCTTTCTTT.